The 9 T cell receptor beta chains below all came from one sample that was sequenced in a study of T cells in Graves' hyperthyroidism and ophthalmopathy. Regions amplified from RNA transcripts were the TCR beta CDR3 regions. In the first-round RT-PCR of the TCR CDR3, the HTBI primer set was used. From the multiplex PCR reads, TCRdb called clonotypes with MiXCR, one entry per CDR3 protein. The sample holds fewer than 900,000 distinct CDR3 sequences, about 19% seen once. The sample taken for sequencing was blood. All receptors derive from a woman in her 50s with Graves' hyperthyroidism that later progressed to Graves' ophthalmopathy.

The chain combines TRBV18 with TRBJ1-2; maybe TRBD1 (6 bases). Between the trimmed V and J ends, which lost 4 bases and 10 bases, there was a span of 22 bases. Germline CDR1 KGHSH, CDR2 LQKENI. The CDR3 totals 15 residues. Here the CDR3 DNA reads TGTGCCAGCTCACTAGAAAACGCCAACAGGGTTGACTACACCTTC. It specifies CASSLENANRVDYTF.

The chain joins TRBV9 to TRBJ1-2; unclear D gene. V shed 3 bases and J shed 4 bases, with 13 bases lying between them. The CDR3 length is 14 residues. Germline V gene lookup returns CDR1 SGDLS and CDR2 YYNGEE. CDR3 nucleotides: TGTGCCAGCAGCGCGGAGACGGGAGTCTATGGCTACACCTTC. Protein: CASSAETGVYGYTF.

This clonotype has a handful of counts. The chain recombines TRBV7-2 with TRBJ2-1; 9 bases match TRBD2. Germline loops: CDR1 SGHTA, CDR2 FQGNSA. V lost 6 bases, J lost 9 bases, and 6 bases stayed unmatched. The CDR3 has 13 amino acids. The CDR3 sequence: CASRSSGDSEQFF. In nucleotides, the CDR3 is TGTGCCAGCAGGTCTAGCGGGGATAGTGAGCAGTTCTTC.

The CDR3 DNA reads as TGCAGGGTAGGACAGCGGGAGACCCAGTACTTC. Translation: CRVGQRETQYF. The chain links TRBV20-1 to TRBJ2-5; TRBD1 might be the D (6 bases). CDR1 and CDR2 (germline): DFQATT, SNEGSKA (reference sequence). The CDR3 totals 11 residues.

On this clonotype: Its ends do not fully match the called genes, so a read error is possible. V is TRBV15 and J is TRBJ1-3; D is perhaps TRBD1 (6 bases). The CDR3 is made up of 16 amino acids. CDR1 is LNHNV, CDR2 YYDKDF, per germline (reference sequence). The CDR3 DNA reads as TGTGCCACCAGCGGCGGAAACAGGGTCCCTGGAAACACCATATGTTTT. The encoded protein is CATSGGNRVPGNTICF.

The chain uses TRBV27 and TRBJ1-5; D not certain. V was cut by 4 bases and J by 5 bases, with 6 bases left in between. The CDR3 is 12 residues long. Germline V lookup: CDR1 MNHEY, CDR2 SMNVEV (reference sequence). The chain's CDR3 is CASSSRDQPQHF. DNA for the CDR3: TGTGCCAGCAGTTCCCGGGATCAGCCCCAGCATTTT.

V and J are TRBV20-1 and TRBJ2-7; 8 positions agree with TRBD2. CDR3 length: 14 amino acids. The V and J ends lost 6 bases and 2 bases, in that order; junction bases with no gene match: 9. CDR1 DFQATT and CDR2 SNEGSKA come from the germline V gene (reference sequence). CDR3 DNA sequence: TGCAGTGCCCCAAAACTAGCGGTCACCTACGAGCAGTACTTC. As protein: CSAPKLAVTYEQYF.

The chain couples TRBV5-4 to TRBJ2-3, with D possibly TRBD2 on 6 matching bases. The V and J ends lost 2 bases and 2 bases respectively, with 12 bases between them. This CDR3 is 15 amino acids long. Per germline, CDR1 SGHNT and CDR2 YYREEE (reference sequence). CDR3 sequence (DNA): TGTGCCAGCAGCTTCCTTAGCGGATACACAGATACGCAGTATTTT. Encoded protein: CASSFLSGYTDTQYF.

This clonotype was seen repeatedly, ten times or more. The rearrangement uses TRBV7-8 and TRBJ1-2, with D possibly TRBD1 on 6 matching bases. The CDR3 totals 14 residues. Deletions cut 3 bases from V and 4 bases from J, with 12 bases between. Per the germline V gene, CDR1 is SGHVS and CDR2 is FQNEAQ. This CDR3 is CASSLGASGYGYTF. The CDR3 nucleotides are TGTGCCAGCAGCTTGGGGGCCTCTGGCTATGGCTACACCTTC.